This T cell receptor (beta chain) was identified during a study of OX40 agonist ivuxolimab in advanced cancers. The repertoire was sequenced with immunoSEQ multiplex PCR; TCRdb's copy has only in-frame clones and lacks some. Seen here are around 69,000 clones, 85% to 90% observed once, and the top ten hold around 3.2%. Trimming removed 4 bases at V and 8 bases at J, with 18 bases between. Germline V CDR1 and CDR2: SGHRS, YFSETQ. This CDR3 region has 14 residues. The chain employs TRBV5-1 and TRBJ1-2, with a tentative D call TRBD1 (6 bases). Sequencing was performed on CD4+ or CD8+ T cells sorted from blood, taken in a trial of the OX40 agonist ivuxolimab. This TCR came from an adult with an advanced solid tumor such as melanoma, head and neck, liver or kidney cancer. The CDR3 protein is CASSGGGSLRGYTF. The CDR3 coding sequence is TGCGCCAGCAGCGGGGGCGGGTCTCTGCGGGGCTACACCTTC.